Listed below are T cell receptor beta chains from one sample, sequenced in a study of blood T cell repertoires in COVID-19. Clones were read by immunoSEQ multiplex PCR, and TCRdb kept only the in-frame ones, dropping some. The sample lists around 35,000 clones, 89% seen once, with less than 7% in the top ten. Sequenced sample: peripheral blood. The receptors derive from a human donor in a cohort sampled during active COVID-19. Each CDR3 is given with its conserved first and last residue. Fields, in order: CDR3 DNA, CDR3 protein, V gene, clone size, J gene, D gene. The D gene is left open where the match is weak. Not every row has a clone size; where given, it reads once, few, many or a size class.

TGTGCCAGCAGCCTCGAGGGCGGTGGGTCCTACGAGCAGTACTTC,CASSLEGGGSYEQYF,TRBV6-5,NA,TRBJ2-7,NA
TGCGCCAGCAGCCAATCCACCGGGACAGGGGTTCGCGAGCAGTACTTC,CASSQSTGTGVREQYF,TRBV5-1,NA,TRBJ2-7,TRBD1
TGCGCCAGCAGCCGCATGACAGGGGGAAACTACGAGCAGTACTTC,CASSRMTGGNYEQYF,TRBV5-1,NA,TRBJ2-7,TRBD1
TGTGCCAGCAGCGTAGGACTAGCGGGAGGTAACTCCTACGAGCAGTACTTC,CASSVGLAGGNSYEQYF,TRBV9,NA,TRBJ2-7,TRBD2
TGTGCCAGCACCCGGGACAGGGTCGCAGATACGCAGTATTTT,CASTRDRVADTQYF,TRBV27,NA,TRBJ2-3,TRBD1
TGTGCCAGCTCACCACTCGTCACAGGGACATCAAGAGGTTACGAGCAGTACTTC,CASSPLVTGTSRGYEQYF,TRBV18,NA,TRBJ2-7,NA
TGTGCCTGGAGTAGGACAGGGTCAATGAACACTGAAGCTTTCTTT,CAWSRTGSMNTEAFF,TRBV30,NA,TRBJ1-1,TRBD1
TGTGCCACCAGCAGAGCCCTAGACAGTACTGAAGCTTTCTTT,CATSRALDSTEAFF,TRBV15,once,TRBJ1-1,NA
TGTGCCAGCAGCTTGGGACTTGCGGCAGATACGCAGTATTTT,CASSLGLAADTQYF,TRBV7-9,NA,TRBJ2-3,NA
TGTGCCAGCTCACCCGCGGCAGCGGGAGATGAGCAGTACTTC,CASSPAAAGDEQYF,TRBV18,NA,TRBJ2-7,TRBD2
TGTGCCAGCAGCTCTGGACAGGGCGCCGTGGATGAGCAGTTCTTC,CASSSGQGAVDEQFF,TRBV11-3,few,TRBJ2-1,TRBD1
TGTGCCAGCAGCTCGGGGACAGGGACCTACGAGCAGTACTTC,CASSSGTGTYEQYF,TRBV7-9,NA,TRBJ2-7,TRBD1
TGTGCCAGCAGCTTGGTGGGACTAGCGGGGGTAAACAATGAGCAGTTCTTC,CASSLVGLAGVNNEQFF,TRBV7-9,NA,TRBJ2-1,TRBD2
TGTGCCAGCAGCCAAGCAGACTATGGCTACACCTTC,CASSQADYGYTF,TRBV3-1/TRBV3-2,NA,TRBJ1-2,NA
TGTGCCAGTCGACTCGTTAGCACAGATACGCAGTATTTT,CASRLVSTDTQYF,TRBV27,NA,TRBJ2-3,NA
TGTGCCTGGTCCCAGGGGAGGGAGCCCCAGCATTTT,CAWSQGREPQHF,TRBV30,NA,TRBJ1-5,NA